This entry lists 18 T cell receptor beta chains sequenced from one sample in a study of Ad26.COV2.S vaccination and SARS-CoV-2 variants. Clones were read by immunoSEQ multiplex PCR, and TCRdb kept only the in-frame ones, dropping some. The sample contains some 640,000 clones, about 89% of which appear only once. Treatment reported: approximately 18 received Ad26.COV2.S at low or high dose, single or two shots; 5 received placebo; per-sample allocation not given. Repertoires come from day 63 after the first vaccine or placebo injection. The input for sequencing was peripheral blood, taken in a trial of Ad26.COV2.S vaccine versus placebo. The source is a person between 18 and 65 years old who received the Ad26.COV2.S COVID-19 vaccine or a placebo.

The V gene is TRBV6-2 or TRBV6-3, the J gene TRBJ1-4; 10 nucleotides line up with TRBD1. The germline gives CDR1 MNHEY, CDR2 SVGEGT. The CDR3 totals 14 residues. The junction had 5 bases not matched to a gene; V was cut back by 6 bases and J by 7 bases. CDR3 nucleotide sequence: TGTGCCAGCAGCCCGGGACAGGGGTTTGAAAAACTGTTTTTT. It yields the protein CASSPGQGFEKLFF.

As concerns this clone: The sample contains more than one DNA sequence encoding this CDR3. The V call is TRBV11-2, the J call TRBJ2-3; tentative D call: TRBD2 (5 bases). Deletions cut 1 base from V and 0 bases from J, with 8 bases between. The germline gives CDR1 SGHAT, CDR2 FQNNGV. The CDR3 extends over 15 amino acids. CDR3 region: CASSLAGSSTDTQYF. CDR3 nucleotides: TGTGCCAGCAGCTTAGCGGGGTCTAGCACAGATACGCAGTATTTT.

The chain employs TRBV14 and TRBJ2-5; perhaps TRBD1 as D (5 bases). V was trimmed by 0 bases and J by 5 bases, leaving 13 bases between them. CDR1 SGHDN and CDR2 FVKESK come from the germline V gene. This CDR3 region has 15 residues. CDR3 loop: CASSQDSAGWETQYF. CDR3 bases: TGTGCCAGCAGCCAAGATTCGGCAGGGTGGGAGACCCAGTACTTC.

The chain links TRBV24-1 to TRBJ2-1; 8 bases are shared with TRBD2. The length of the CDR3 is 15 residues. Germline V gives CDR1 KGHDR, CDR2 SFDVKD. J was trimmed by 3 bases and V by 3 bases; bases with no gene match: 3. The CDR3 DNA follows: TGTGCCACCAGTGATCCGGGGGGGAACTACAATGAGCAGTTCTTC. Amino acid sequence: CATSDPGGNYNEQFF.

The chain couples TRBV14 to TRBJ2-7, with unresolved D. This CDR3 has 15 amino acids. Germline V gene data show CDR1 as SGHDN and CDR2 as FVKESK. The ends were cut back, 0 bases at V and 6 bases at J, with 15 bases in the middle. This CDR3 is CASSQEEFSGSEQYF. The CDR3, as DNA: TGTGCCAGCAGCCAAGAGGAGTTTTCCGGCTCCGAGCAGTACTTC.

This clone appeared a few times. This chain connects TRBV7-9 to TRBJ2-2; D perhaps matches TRBD2 (6 bases). CDR3 length: 14 amino acids. The V and J ends lost 7 bases and 4 bases respectively, with 13 bases between them. CDR1 SEHNR and CDR2 FQNEAQ come from the germline V gene (reference sequence). CDR3 bases: TGTGCCAGCACCGCCTCAGCGGGCACCGGGGAGCTGTTTTTT. Translation: CASTASAGTGELFF.

This rearrangement joins TRBV6-5 to TRBJ1-5, with TRBD1 as a possible D gene (5 bases). The germline V and J ends were trimmed by 8 bases and 1 base, with 15 bases remaining between them. This CDR3 spans 15 amino acids. CDR1 and CDR2 from the germline V gene are MNHEY and SVGAGI. The CDR3 sequence is CASYPGIRSNQPQHF. The CDR3 bases are TGTGCCAGCTACCCAGGGATTCGGAGCAATCAGCCCCAGCATTTT.

The rearrangement joins TRBV6-6 to TRBJ2-7, with 9 bases matching TRBD1. The germline CDR1 and CDR2 sequences are MNHNY and SVGAGI (reference sequence). The CDR3 spans 13 residues. The V and J ends lost 6 bases and 6 bases, in that order; junction bases with no gene match: 6. The CDR3 is CASSPGTGSEQYF. The CDR3 DNA reads TGTGCCAGCAGCCCCGGGACAGGGAGCGAGCAGTACTTC.

The chain employs TRBV5-1 and TRBJ1-1; TRBD1 matches 11 bases. V shed 0 bases and J 1 base; nucleotides not matched to a gene: 2. CDR3 length equals 16 residues. The germline V gene has CDR1 SGHRS and CDR2 YFSETQ. The CDR3 here is CASSLVGQGGNTEAFF. In DNA form, the CDR3 reads TGCGCCAGCAGCTTGGTGGGACAGGGGGGGAACACTGAAGCTTTCTTT.

The genes are TRBV30 and TRBJ2-2, with a tentative D call TRBD1 (5 bases). CDR3 size: 16 residues. Germline lookup yields CDR1 GTSNPN and CDR2 SVGIG (reference sequence). Trimming stripped 3 bases from V and 2 bases from J, with 16 bases between. CDR3 DNA: TGTGCCTGGAGCTTGTGGGGCCCGTTAAACACCGGGGAGCTGTTTTTT. Its translation: CAWSLWGPLNTGELFF.

The V and J genes are TRBV2 and TRBJ1-6; no clear D. The CDR3 runs to 15 residues. Germline V gene sequence: CDR1 SNHLY, CDR2 FYNNEI. The ends were cut back, 3 bases at V and 7 bases at J, with 13 bases in the middle. CDR3 amino acids: CASSERVVENSPLHF. The CDR3 region has the DNA TGTGCCAGCAGTGAGCGGGTCGTCGAAAATTCACCCCTCCACTTT.

This clone was counted between two and nine times. This chain connects TRBV10-1 to TRBJ2-5; D is undetermined. Looked up from germline, CDR1 is WNHNN and CDR2 is SYGVQD (reference sequence). Trimming took 6 bases from V and 4 from J, leaving 21 bases between them. The CDR3 loop spans 16 amino acids. For the CDR3, the DNA is TGCGCCAGCAGCGCCAGTTCGCCAGGAAGGTTAGAGACCCAGTACTTC. It is translated as CASSASSPGRLETQYF.

V is TRBV20-1 and J is TRBJ2-7; D tentatively fits TRBD1 or TRBD2 (6 bases each). The germline CDR1 and CDR2 sequences are DFQATT and SNEGSKA (reference sequence). Trimming pared 4 bases from V and 5 bases from J, leaving 9 bases between. This CDR3 region has 11 residues. The CDR3 coding sequence is TGCAGTGCTATGGGGGGCCACGAGCAGTACTTC. This sequence encodes CSAMGGHEQYF.

This rearrangement joins TRBV10-3 to TRBJ1-4; D not resolved. The V end was cut by 5 bases, the J end by 5 bases, with 6 bases between. This CDR3 region has 12 residues. Germline assignment: CDR1 ENHRY and CDR2 SYGVKD. CDR3 sequence (DNA): TGTGCCATCAGTTTTCGGAATGAAAAACTGTTTTTT. It codes for CAISFRNEKLFF.

The V gene is TRBV7-9, the J gene TRBJ2-7; TRBD2 matches at 14 bases. CDR1 SEHNR and CDR2 FQNEAQ come from the germline V gene (reference sequence). J gave up 5 bases and V 3 bases, and 3 bases lay outside the gene matches. The CDR3 sequence is 15 residues long. The CDR3 region is CASSLGLAGEDEQYF. Here the CDR3 DNA reads TGTGCCAGCAGCTTGGGACTAGCGGGAGAGGACGAGCAGTACTTC.

The chain employs TRBV5-5 and TRBJ2-7; tentatively, D is TRBD1 or TRBD2 (5 bases each). From germline, CDR1 is SGHKS and CDR2 YYEKEE (reference sequence). V was trimmed by 0 bases and J by 3 bases, leaving 10 bases between them. This CDR3 has 14 amino acids. The CDR3 protein is CASSLEGTNYEQYF. For the CDR3, the DNA is TGTGCCAGCAGCTTGGAGGGGACGAACTACGAGCAGTACTTC.

The genes are TRBV6-1 and TRBJ2-5; D remains unclear. This CDR3 comprises 11 residues. Trimming stripped 3 bases from V and 7 bases from J, with 6 bases between. Germline CDR1 is MNHNS and CDR2 is SASEGT. The DNA for the CDR3 is TGTGCCAGCAGTGAGAGTGTGACCCAGTACTTC. It specifies CASSESVTQYF.

V is TRBV5-1 and J is TRBJ1-3; D is uncertain. The germline V gene encodes CDR1 SGHRS and CDR2 YFSETQ. V was shortened by 5 bases and J by 0 bases, with 12 bases between the two germline ends. This CDR3 contains 15 residues. CDR3 sequence reads: CASRSLSNSGNTIYF. The CDR3, as DNA: TGCGCCAGCAGATCCCTCAGTAACTCTGGAAACACCATATATTTT. Full variable domain (rest looked up from reference TRBV5-1 and TRBJ1-3): KAGVTQTPRYLIKTRGQQVTLSCSPISGHRSVSWYQQTPGQGLQFLFEYFSETQRNKGNFPGRFSGRQFSNSRSEMNVSTLELGDSALYLCASRSLSNSGNTIYFGEGSWLTVV.